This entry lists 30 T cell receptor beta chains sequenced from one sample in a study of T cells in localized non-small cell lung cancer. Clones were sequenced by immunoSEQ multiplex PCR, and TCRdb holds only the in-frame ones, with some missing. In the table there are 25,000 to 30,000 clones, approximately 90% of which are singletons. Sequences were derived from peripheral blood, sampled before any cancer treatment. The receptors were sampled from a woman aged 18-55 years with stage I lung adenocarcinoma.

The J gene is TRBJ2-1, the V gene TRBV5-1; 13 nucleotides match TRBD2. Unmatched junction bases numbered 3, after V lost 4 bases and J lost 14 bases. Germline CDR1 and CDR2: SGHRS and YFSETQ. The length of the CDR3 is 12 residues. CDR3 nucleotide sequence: TGCGCCAGCAGCGAAGGACTAGCGGGAGAGTTCTTC. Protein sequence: CASSEGLAGEFF.

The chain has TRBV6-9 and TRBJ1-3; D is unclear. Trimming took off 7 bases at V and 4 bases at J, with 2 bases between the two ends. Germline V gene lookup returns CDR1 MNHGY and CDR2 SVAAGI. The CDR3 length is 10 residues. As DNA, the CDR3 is TGTGCCAGCAACGGAAACACCATATATTTT. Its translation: CASNGNTIYF.

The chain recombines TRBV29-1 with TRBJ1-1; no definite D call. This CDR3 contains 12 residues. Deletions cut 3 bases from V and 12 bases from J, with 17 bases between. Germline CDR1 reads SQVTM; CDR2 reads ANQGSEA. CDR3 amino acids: CSVERYPGGTFF. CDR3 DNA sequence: TGCAGCGTTGAGAGATATCCGGGAGGAACTTTCTTT.

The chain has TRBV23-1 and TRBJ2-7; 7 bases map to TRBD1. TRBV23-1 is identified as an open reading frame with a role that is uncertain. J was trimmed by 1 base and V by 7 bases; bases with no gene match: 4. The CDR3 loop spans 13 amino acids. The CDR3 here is CASKTGTSYEQYF. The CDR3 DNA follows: TGCGCCAGCAAGACAGGGACGTCCTACGAGCAGTACTTC.

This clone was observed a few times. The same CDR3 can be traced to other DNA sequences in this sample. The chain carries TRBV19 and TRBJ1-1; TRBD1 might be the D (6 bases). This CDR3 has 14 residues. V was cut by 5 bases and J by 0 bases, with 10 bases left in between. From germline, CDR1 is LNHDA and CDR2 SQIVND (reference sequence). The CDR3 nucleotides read TGTGCCAGTAGTGCAGGGACACTGAACACTGAAGCTTTCTTT. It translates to CASSAGTLNTEAFF.

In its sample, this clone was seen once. The CDR3 protein is CASSLENTEAFF. CDR3 bases: TGTGCCAGCAGCTTGGAGAACACTGAAGCTTTCTTT. The genes are TRBV7-2 and TRBJ1-1, with D uncertain. This CDR3 comprises 12 residues. CDR1 is SGHTA, CDR2 FQGNSA, per germline. Trimming stripped 3 bases from V and 1 base from J, with 3 bases between.

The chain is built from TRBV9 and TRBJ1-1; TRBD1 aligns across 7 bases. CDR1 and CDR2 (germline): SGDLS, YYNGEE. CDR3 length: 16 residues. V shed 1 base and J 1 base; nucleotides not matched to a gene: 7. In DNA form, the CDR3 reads TGTGCCAGCAGCGTAAGCCCCGACAGGGCGAACACTGAAGCTTTCTTT. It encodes CASSVSPDRANTEAFF.

CDR3 residues: CASSEGGVNTGELFF. In nucleotides, the CDR3 is TGTGCCAGCAGTGAAGGAGGAGTGAACACCGGGGAGCTGTTTTTT. This chain links TRBV2 with TRBJ2-2; D not resolved. There are 15 residues in the CDR3. With 1 base removed from V and 1 base from J, the gap between germline ends came to 7 bases. Per the germline V gene, CDR1 is SNHLY and CDR2 is FYNNEI.

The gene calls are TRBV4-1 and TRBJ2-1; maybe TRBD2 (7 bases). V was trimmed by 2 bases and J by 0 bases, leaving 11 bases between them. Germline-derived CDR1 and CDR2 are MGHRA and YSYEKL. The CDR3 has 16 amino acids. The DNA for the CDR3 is TGCGCCAGCAGCCAATCGGCGGGGGCCTCCTACAATGAGCAGTTCTTC. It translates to CASSQSAGASYNEQFF.

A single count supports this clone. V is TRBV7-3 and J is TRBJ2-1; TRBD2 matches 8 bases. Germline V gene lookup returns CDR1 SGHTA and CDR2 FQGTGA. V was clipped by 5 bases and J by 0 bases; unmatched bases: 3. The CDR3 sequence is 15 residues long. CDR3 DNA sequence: TGTGCCAGCAGCCCCGGGAGGGACTCCTACAATGAGCAGTTCTTC. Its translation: CASSPGRDSYNEQFF.

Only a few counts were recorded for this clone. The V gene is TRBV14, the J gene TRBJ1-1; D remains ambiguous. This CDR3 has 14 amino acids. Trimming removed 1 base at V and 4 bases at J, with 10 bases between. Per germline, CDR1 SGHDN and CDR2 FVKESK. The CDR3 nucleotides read TGTGCCAGCAGCCAAGTTGGCGGGGTCACTGAAGCTTTCTTT. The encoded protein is CASSQVGGVTEAFF.

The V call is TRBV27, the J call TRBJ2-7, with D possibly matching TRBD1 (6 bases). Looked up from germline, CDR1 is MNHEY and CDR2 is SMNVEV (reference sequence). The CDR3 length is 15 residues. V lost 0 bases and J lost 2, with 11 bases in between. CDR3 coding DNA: TGTGCCAGCAGTTTATCCGGGGCAGGGGCCTACGAGCAGTACTTC. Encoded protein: CASSLSGAGAYEQYF.

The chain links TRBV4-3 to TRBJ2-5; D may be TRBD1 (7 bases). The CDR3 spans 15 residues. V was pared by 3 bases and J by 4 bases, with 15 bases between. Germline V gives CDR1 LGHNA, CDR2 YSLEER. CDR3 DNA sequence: TGCGCCAGCAGCCAGGACACCCAGGGGGGAGAGACCCAGTACTTC. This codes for CASSQDTQGGETQYF.

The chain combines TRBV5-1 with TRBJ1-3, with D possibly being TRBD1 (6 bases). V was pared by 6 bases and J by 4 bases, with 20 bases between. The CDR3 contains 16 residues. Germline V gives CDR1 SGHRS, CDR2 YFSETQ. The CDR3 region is CASTSGAGTSGNTIYF. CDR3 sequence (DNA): TGCGCCAGCACCTCTGGGGCCGGGACATCAGGAAACACCATATATTTT.

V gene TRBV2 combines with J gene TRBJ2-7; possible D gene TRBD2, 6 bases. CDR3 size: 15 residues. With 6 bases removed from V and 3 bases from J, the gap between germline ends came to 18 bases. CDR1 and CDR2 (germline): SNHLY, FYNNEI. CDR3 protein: CASSTRGTRRYEQYF. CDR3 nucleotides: TGTGCCAGCAGCACCCGCGGGACCCGTCGCTACGAGCAGTACTTC.

The chain's CDR3 is CASSYPERETRNEQFF. CDR3 DNA: TGTGCCAGCAGTTACCCCGAGCGGGAAACTAGGAATGAGCAGTTCTTC. The rearrangement uses TRBV6-8 and TRBJ2-1; 7 positions match TRBD2. The CDR3 is 16 residues long. CDR1 is MNHGY and CDR2 is SAAAGT in the germline V gene. The V segment lost 2 bases and the J segment 7 bases; nucleotides outside the gene matches: 11.

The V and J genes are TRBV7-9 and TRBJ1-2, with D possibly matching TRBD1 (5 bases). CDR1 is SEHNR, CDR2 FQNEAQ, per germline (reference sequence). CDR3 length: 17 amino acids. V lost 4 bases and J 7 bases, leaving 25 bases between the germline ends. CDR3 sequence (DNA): TGTGCCAGCAGCTCAGAGATGGACCGATTTACAGGAGCTGGCTACACCTTC. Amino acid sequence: CASSSEMDRFTGAGYTF.

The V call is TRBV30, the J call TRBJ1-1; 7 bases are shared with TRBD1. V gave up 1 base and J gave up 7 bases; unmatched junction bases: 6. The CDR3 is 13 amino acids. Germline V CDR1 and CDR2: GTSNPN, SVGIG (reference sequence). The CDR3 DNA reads TGTGCCTGGAGTGCGGACAGGAGTTTTGAAGCTTTCTTT. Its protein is CAWSADRSFEAFF.

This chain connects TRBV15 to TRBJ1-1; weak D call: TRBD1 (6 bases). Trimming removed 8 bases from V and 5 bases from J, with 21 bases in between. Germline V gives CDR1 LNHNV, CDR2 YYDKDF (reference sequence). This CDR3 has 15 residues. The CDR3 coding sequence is TGTGCCACCGGAGACGAGTCAGGGGTAGTTACTGAAGCTTTCTTT. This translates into CATGDESGVVTEAFF.

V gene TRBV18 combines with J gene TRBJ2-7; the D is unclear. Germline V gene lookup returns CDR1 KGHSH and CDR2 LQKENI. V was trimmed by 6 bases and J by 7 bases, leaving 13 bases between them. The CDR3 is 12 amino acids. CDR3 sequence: CASSPPVEEQYF. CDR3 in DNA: TGTGCCAGCTCTCCCCCCGTAGAAGAGCAGTACTTC.

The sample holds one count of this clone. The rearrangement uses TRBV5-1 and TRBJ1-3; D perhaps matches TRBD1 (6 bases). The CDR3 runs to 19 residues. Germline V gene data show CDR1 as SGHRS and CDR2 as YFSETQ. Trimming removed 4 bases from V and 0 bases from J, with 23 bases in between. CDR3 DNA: TGCGCCAGCAGCCCGTCCCCCACCCCGACAGGCGTCTCTGGAAACACCATATATTTT. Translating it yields CASSPSPTPTGVSGNTIYF. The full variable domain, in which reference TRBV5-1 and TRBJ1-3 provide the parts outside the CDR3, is KAGVTQTPRYLIKTRGQQVTLSCSPISGHRSVSWYQQTPGQGLQFLFEYFSETQRNKGNFPGRFSGRQFSNSRSEMNVSTLELGDSALYLCASSPSPTPTGVSGNTIYFGEGSWLTVV.

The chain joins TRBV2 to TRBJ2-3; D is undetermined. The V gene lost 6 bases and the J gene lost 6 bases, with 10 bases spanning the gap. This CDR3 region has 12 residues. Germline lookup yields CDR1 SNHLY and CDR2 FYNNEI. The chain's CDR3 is CASRNYQDTQYF. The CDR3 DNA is TGTGCCAGCAGGAACTATCAGGATACGCAGTATTTT.

The CDR3 DNA sequence: TGTGCCAGCAGCCCAGGACAGGGGTCCTCCTACGAGCAGTACTTC. Its translation is CASSPGQGSSYEQYF. The chain joins TRBV7-9 to TRBJ2-7; 9 positions match TRBD1. CDR1 and CDR2 (germline): SEHNR, FQNEAQ (reference sequence). The CDR3 contains 15 residues. With 5 bases clipped from V and 0 bases from J, the junction kept 5 bases outside the gene matches. The whole variable domain, remainder taken from reference TRBV7-9 and TRBJ2-7, is DTGVSQNPRHKITKRGQNVTFRCDPISEHNRLYWYRQTLGQGPEFLTYFQNEAQLEKSRLLSDRFSAERPKGSFSTLEIQRTEQGDSAMYLCASSPGQGSSYEQYFGPGTRLTVT.

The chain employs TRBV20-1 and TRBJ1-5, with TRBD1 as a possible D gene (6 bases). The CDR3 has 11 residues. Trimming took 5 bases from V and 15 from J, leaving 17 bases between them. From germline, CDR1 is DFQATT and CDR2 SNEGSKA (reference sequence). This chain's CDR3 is CSAHIGGSGHF. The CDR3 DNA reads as TGCAGTGCTCATATAGGGGGTAGTGGGCATTTT.

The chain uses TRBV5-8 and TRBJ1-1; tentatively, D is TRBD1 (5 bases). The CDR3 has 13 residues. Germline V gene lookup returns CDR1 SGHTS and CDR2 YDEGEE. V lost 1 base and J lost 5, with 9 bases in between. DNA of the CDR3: TGTGCCAGCAGCTTGTGGGGCGCGACTGAAGCTTTCTTT. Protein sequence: CASSLWGATEAFF.

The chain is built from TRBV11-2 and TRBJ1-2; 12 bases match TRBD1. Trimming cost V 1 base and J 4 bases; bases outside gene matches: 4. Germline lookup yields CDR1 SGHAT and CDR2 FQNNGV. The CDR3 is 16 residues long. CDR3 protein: CASSLGGQGALYGYTF. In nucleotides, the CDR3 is TGTGCCAGCAGCTTAGGGGGACAGGGGGCACTCTATGGCTACACCTTC.

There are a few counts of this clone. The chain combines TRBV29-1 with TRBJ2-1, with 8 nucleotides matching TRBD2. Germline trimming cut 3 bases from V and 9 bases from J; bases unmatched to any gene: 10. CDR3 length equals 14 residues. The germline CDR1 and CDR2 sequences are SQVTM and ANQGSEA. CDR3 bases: TGCAGCGTTGATCCTCAGCGGGAGTGGGTTGAGCAGTTCTTC. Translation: CSVDPQREWVEQFF.

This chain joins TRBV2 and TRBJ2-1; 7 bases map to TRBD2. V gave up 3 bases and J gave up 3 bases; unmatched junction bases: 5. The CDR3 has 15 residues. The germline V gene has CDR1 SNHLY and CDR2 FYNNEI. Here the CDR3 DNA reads TGTGCCAGCAGTGACCCAGCGGGGAACTACAATGAGCAGTTCTTC. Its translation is CASSDPAGNYNEQFF.

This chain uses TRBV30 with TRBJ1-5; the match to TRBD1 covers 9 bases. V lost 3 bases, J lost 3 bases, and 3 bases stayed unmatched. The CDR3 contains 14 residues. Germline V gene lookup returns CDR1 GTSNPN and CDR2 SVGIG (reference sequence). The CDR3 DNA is TGTGCCTGGAGGGGACAGGGCGACAATCAGCCCCAGCATTTT. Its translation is CAWRGQGDNQPQHF.

The CDR3 DNA sequence: TGCAGCGTTGGAACAGGGTTCACTGAAGCTTTCTTT. It translates to CSVGTGFTEAFF. This rearrangement joins TRBV29-1 to TRBJ1-1; tentatively, D is TRBD1 (6 bases). The CDR3 runs 12 residues. The V gene lost 4 bases and the J gene lost 4 bases, with 10 bases spanning the gap. Germline values: CDR1 SQVTM, CDR2 ANQGSEA.